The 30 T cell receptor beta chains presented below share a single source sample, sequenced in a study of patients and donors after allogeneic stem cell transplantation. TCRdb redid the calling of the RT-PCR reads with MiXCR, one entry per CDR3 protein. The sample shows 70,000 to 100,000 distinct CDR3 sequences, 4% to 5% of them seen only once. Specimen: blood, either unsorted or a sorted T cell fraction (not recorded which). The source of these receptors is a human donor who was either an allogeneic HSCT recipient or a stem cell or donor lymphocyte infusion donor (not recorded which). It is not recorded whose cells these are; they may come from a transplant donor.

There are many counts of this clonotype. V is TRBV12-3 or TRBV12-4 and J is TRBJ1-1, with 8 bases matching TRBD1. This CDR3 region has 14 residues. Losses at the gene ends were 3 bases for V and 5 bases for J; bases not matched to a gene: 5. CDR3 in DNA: TGTGCCAGCAGTTTTATTGACAGGGGTACTGAAGCTTTCTTT. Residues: CASSFIDRGTEAFF.

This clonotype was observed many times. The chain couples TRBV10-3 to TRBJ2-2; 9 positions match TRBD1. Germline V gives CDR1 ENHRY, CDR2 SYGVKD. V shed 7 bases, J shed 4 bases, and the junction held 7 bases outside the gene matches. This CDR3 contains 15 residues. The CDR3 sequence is CAIKPGQGVTGELFF. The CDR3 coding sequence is TGTGCCATCAAGCCGGGACAGGGTGTCACCGGGGAGCTGTTTTTT.

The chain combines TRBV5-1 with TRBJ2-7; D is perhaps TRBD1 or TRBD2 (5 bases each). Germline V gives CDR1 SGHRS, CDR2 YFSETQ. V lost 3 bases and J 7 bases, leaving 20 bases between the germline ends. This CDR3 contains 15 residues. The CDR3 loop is CASSSLIGTVGEQYF. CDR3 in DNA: TGCGCCAGCAGCTCGCTCATCGGGACGGTGGGTGAGCAGTACTTC.

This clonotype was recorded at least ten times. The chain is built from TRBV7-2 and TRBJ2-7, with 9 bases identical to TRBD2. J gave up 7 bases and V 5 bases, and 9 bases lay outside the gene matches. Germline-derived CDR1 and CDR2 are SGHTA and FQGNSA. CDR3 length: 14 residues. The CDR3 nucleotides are TGTGCCAGCAGCCTGGGACTAGCTATCGGGGAGCAGTACTTC. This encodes CASSLGLAIGEQYF. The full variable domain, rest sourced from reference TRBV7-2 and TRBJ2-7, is GAGVSQSPSNKVTEKGKDVELRCDPISGHTALYWYRQSLGQGLEFLIYFQGNSAPDKSGLPSDRFSAERTGGSVSTLTIQRTQQEDSAVYLCASSLGLAIGEQYFGPGTRLTVT.

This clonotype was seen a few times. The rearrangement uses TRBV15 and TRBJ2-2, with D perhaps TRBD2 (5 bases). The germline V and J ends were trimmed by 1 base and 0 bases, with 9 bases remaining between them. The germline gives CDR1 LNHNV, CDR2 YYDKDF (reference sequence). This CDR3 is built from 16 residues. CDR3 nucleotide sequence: TGTGCCACCAGCAGAGGAGGGATATCGAACACCGGGGAGCTGTTTTTT. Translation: CATSRGGISNTGELFF. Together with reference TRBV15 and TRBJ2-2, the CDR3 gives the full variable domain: DAMVIQNPRYQVTQFGKPVTLSCSQTLNHNVMYWYQQKSSQAPKLLFHYYDKDFNNEADTPDNFQSRRPNTSFCFLDIRSPGLGDTAMYLCATSRGGISNTGELFFGEGSRLTVL.

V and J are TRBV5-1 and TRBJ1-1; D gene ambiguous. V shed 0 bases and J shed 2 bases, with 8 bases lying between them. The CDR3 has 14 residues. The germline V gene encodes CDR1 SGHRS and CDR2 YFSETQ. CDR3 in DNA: TGCGCCAGCAGCTTGGGACACTCCAACACTGAAGCTTTCTTT. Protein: CASSLGHSNTEAFF.

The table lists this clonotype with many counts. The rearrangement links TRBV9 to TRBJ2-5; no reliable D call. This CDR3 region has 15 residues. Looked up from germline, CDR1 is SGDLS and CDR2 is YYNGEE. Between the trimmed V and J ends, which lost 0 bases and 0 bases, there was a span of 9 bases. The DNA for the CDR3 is TGTGCCAGCAGCGTAGCCAGCGCGTACCAAGAGACCCAGTACTTC. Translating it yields CASSVASAYQETQYF.

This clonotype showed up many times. Here the CDR3 reads CAWSVGTGSQPQHF. The CDR3 nucleotides read TGTGCCTGGAGTGTTGGGACAGGGTCCCAGCCCCAGCATTTT. The chain employs TRBV30 and TRBJ1-5; 9 bases fit TRBD1. The germline V gene encodes CDR1 GTSNPN and CDR2 SVGIG (reference sequence). The J segment lost 7 bases and the V segment lost 0 bases, leaving 4 bases of the junction unmatched. The CDR3 is made up of 14 amino acids.

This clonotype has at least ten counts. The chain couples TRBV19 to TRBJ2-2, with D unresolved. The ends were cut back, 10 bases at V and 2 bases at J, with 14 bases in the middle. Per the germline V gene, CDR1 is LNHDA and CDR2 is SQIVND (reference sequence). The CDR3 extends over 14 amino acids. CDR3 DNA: TGTGCCACGATGGCGGATCATAACACCGGGGAGCTGTTTTTT. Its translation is CATMADHNTGELFF.

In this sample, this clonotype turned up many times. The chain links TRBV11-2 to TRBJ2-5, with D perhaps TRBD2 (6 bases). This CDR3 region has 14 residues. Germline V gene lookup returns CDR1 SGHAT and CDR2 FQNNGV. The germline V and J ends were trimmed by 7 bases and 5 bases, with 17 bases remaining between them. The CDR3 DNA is TGTGCCAGCACGGCCGGGCGGGGAAGGGAGACCCAGTACTTC. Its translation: CASTAGRGRETQYF.

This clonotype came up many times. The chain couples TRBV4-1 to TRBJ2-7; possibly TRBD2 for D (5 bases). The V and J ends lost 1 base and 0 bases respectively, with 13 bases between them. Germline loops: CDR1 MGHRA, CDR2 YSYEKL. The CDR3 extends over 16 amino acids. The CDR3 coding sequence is TGCGCCAGCAGCCAAGCCTTCGGAGGTAGCTCCTACGAGCAGTACTTC. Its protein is CASSQAFGGSSYEQYF.

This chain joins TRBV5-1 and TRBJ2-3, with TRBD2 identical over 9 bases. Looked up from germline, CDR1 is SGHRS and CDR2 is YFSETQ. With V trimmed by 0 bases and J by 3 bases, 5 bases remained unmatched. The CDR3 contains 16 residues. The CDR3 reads CASSLGSSGMTDTQYF. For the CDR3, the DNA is TGCGCCAGCAGCTTGGGTTCTAGCGGGATGACAGATACGCAGTATTTT.

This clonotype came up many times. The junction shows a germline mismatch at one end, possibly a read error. The CDR3 loop is CASSQTGGDKKIF. For the CDR3, the DNA is TGTGCCAGCAGCCAAACCGGCGGAGACAAAAAGATATTT. The genes are TRBV3-1 and TRBJ2-3; D gene uncertain. Germline V gives CDR1 LGHDT, CDR2 YNNKEL (reference sequence). CDR3 length: 13 amino acids.

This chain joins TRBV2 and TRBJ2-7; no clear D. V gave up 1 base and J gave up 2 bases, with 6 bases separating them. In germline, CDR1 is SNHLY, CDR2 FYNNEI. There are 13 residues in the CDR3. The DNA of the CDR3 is TGTGCCAGCAGTGAAGGGCGTACCTACGAGCAGTACTTC. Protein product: CASSEGRTYEQYF.

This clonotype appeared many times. CDR3 region: CSAAGLLDNEQFF. As DNA, the CDR3 is TGCAGTGCTGCGGGACTTCTCGACAATGAGCAGTTCTTC. J is TRBJ2-1 and V is TRBV20-1, with D possibly being TRBD2 (6 bases). The length of the CDR3 is 13 residues. Trimming cost V 5 bases and J 5 bases, with 13 bases left between them. From germline, CDR1 is DFQATT and CDR2 SNEGSKA (reference sequence).

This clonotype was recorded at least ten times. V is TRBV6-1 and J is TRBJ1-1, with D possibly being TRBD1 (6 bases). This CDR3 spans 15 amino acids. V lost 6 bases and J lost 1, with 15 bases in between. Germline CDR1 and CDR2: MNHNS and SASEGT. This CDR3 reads CASRTGARENTEAFF. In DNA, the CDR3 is TGTGCCAGCAGGACAGGTGCTCGGGAGAACACTGAAGCTTTCTTT.

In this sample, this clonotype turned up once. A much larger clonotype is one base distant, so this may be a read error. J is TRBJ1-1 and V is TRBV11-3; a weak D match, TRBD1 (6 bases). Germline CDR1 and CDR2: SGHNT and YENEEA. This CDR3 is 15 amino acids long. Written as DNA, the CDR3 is TGTCCCAGCAGCCTCCTGGACAGTGACTACACTGAAGCTTTCTTT. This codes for CPSSLLDSDYTEAFF.

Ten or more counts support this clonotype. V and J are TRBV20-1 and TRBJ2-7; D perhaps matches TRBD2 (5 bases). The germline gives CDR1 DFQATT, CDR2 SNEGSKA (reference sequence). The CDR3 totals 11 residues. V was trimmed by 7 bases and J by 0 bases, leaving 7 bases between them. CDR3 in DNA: TGCAGTGGACTAAGCTCCTACGAGCAGTACTTC. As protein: CSGLSSYEQYF.

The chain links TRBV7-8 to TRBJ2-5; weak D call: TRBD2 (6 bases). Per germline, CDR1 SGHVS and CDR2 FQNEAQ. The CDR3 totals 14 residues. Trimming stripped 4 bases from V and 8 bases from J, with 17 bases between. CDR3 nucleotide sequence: TGTGCCAGCAGCTCAGCGGGCAGGGCTGTTACCCAGTACTTC. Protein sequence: CASSSAGRAVTQYF.

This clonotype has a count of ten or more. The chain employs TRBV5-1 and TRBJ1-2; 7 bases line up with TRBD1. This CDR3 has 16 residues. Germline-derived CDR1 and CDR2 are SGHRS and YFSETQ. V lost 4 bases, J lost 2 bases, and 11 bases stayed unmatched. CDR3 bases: TGCGCCAGCAGCGTTTCCGGGACAGTTCCGAACTATGGCTACACCTTC. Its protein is CASSVSGTVPNYGYTF.

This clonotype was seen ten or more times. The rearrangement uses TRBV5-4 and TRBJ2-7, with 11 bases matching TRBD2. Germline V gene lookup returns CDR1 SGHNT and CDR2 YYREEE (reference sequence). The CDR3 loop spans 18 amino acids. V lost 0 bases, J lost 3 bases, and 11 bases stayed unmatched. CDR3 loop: CASSLAYLPGLAVYEQYF. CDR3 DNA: TGTGCCAGCAGCTTGGCTTATCTACCGGGACTAGCGGTCTACGAGCAGTACTTC. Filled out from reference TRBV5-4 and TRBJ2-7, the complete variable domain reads ETGVTQSPTHLIKTRGQQVTLRCSSQSGHNTVSWYQQALGQGPQFIFQYYREEENGRGNFPPRFSGLQFPNYSSELNVNALELDDSALYLCASSLAYLPGLAVYEQYFGPGTRLTVT.

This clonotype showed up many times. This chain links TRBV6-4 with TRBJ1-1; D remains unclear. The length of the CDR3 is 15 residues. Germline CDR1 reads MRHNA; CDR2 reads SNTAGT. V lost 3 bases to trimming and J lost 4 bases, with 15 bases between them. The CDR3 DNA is TGTGCCAGCAGTGAAACCCCGAGAGGCAGCACTGAAGCTTTCTTT. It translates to CASSETPRGSTEAFF.

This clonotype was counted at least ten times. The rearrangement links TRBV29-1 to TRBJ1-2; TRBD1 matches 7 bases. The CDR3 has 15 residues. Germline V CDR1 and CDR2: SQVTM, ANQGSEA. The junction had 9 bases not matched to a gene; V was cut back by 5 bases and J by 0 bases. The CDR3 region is CSVTGVEGANYGYTF. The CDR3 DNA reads TGCAGCGTTACAGGGGTGGAAGGGGCTAACTATGGCTACACCTTC.

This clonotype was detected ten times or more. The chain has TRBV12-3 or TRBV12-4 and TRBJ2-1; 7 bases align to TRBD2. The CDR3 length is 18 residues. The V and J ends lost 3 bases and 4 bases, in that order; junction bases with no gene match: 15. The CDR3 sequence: CASSFRTSGRILYNEQFF. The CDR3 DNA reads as TGTGCCAGCAGTTTCAGGACTAGTGGGAGAATACTTTACAATGAGCAGTTCTTC.

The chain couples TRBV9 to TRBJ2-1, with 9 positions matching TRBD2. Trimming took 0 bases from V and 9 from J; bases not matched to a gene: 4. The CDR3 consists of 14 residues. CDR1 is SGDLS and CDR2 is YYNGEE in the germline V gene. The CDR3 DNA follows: TGTGCCAGCAGCGTAGGGCGGGAGGGCCGTGAGCAGTTCTTC. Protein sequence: CASSVGREGREQFF. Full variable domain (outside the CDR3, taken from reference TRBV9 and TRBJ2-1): DSGVTQTPKHLITATGQRVTLRCSPRSGDLSVYWYQQSLDQGLQFLIQYYNGEERAKGNILERFSAQQFPDLHSELNLSSLELGDSALYFCASSVGREGREQFFGPGTRLTVL.

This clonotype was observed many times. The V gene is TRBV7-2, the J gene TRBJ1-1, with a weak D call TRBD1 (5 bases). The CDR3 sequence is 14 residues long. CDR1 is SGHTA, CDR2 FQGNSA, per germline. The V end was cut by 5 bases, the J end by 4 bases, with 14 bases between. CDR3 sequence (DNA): TGTGCCAGCAGCCGCGACCAGGGACGCACTGAAGCTTTCTTT. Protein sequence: CASSRDQGRTEAFF.

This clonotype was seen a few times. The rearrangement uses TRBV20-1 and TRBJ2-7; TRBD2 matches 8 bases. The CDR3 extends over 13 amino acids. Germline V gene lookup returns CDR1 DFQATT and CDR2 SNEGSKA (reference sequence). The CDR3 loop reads CSPSPTSGYEQYF. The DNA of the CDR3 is TGCAGCCCAAGCCCCACTAGCGGCTACGAGCAGTACTTC.

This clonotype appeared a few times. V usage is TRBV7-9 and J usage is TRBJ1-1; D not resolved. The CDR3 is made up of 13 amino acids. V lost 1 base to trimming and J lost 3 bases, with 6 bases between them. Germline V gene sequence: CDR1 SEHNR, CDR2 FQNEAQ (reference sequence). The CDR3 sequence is CASSLEEDTEAFF. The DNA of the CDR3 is TGTGCCAGCAGCTTAGAAGAGGACACTGAAGCTTTCTTT.

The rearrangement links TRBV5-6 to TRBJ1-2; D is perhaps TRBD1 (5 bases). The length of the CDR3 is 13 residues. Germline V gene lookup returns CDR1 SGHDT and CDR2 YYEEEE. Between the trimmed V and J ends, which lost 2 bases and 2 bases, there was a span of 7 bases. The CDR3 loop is CASSFPGNYGYTF. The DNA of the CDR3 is TGTGCCAGCAGCTTCCCAGGGAACTATGGCTACACCTTC. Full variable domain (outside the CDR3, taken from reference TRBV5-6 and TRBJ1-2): DAGVTQSPTHLIKTRGQQVTLRCSPKSGHDTVSWYQQALGQGPQFIFQYYEEEERQRGNFPDRFSGHQFPNYSSELNVNALLLGDSALYLCASSFPGNYGYTFGSGTRLTVV.

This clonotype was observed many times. CDR3 amino acids: CASSPPGGHNSPLHF. The CDR3 bases are TGTGCCAGCAGTCCCCCAGGGGGCCATAATTCACCCCTCCACTTT. The chain couples TRBV28 to TRBJ1-6; 8 bases are shared with TRBD1. Germline-derived CDR1 and CDR2 are MDHEN and SYDVKM. The length of the CDR3 is 15 residues. V was pared by 5 bases and J by 5 bases, with 5 bases of the junction left unmatched.